The 17 T cell receptor beta chains reported below all come from one sample, sequenced in a study of blood T cell repertoires in COVID-19. Sequenced by immunoSEQ multiplex PCR; TCRdb stores in-frame clones only, minus some. The repertoire consists of more than 100,000 clones, with approximately 87% occurring once and the leading ten covering roughly 30%. Sample: peripheral blood. The receptors shown here come from a woman in her seventies with acute or convalescent COVID-19.

CDR3 nucleotides: TGTGCCAGCAGCGTAGTAGCGGCCCCTAGCACAGATACGCAGTATTTT. Protein product: CASSVVAAPSTDTQYF. This rearrangement joins TRBV9 to TRBJ2-3; D possibly corresponds to TRBD2 (6 bases). The CDR3 runs to 16 residues. Per the germline V gene, CDR1 is SGDLS and CDR2 is YYNGEE. Trimming shortened V by 0 bases and J by 0 bases, and 11 bases separated the two germline ends.

V usage is TRBV5-1 and J usage is TRBJ1-4, with TRBD1 matching over 7 bases. The CDR3 covers 15 residues. The V gene's germline CDR1 is SGHRS and CDR2 YFSETQ. Trimming removed 5 bases from V and 6 bases from J; junction bases left unmatched: 10. In DNA, the CDR3 is TGCGCCAGCAGTCTTACCGGGACAGTCGATGAAAAACTGTTTTTT. Protein sequence: CASSLTGTVDEKLFF. The full variable domain, in which reference TRBV5-1 and TRBJ1-4 provide the parts outside the CDR3, is KAGVTQTPRYLIKTRGQQVTLSCSPISGHRSVSWYQQTPGQGLQFLFEYFSETQRNKGNFPGRFSGRQFSNSRSEMNVSTLELGDSALYLCASSLTGTVDEKLFFGSGTQLSVL.

This clone appeared a single time. The V and J genes are TRBV13 and TRBJ1-1; possible D gene TRBD1, 6 bases. Trimming took 5 bases from V and 4 from J, leaving 11 bases between them. There are 13 residues in the CDR3. The germline V gene encodes CDR1 PRHDT and CDR2 FYEKMQ (reference sequence). CDR3 nucleotides: TGTGCCAGCAGCCCTCAAGGGGGCACTGAAGCTTTCTTT. Amino acid sequence: CASSPQGGTEAFF.

The chain recombines TRBV28 with TRBJ2-7; 7 bases line up with TRBD2. The CDR3 spans 14 residues. Germline V gene sequence: CDR1 MDHEN, CDR2 SYDVKM. The V and J ends lost 3 bases and 2 bases, in that order; junction bases with no gene match: 4. The CDR3 sequence is CASSFLGGTYEQYF. CDR3 bases: TGTGCCAGCAGTTTTTTGGGGGGGACCTACGAGCAGTACTTC.

The V gene is TRBV4-2, the J gene TRBJ2-5; a weak D match, TRBD2 (6 bases). The CDR3 covers 17 residues. Germline assignment: CDR1 LGHNA and CDR2 YNFKEQ. V gave up 1 base and J gave up 5 bases, with 20 bases separating them. CDR3 loop: CASSQGRFGGTVETQYF. The CDR3 region has the DNA TGTGCCAGCAGCCAAGGGAGGTTTGGGGGGACGGTTGAGACCCAGTACTTC.

The chain carries TRBV18 and TRBJ2-1; 12 nucleotides line up with TRBD1. The V and J ends lost 3 bases and 7 bases, in that order; junction bases with no gene match: 4. From germline, CDR1 is KGHSH and CDR2 LQKENI. The CDR3 runs 15 residues. The CDR3 reads CASSPGTGGFNEQFF. The CDR3 bases are TGTGCCAGCTCACCGGGGACAGGGGGCTTTAATGAGCAGTTCTTC.

This clone was found once. The gene calls are TRBV5-4 and TRBJ2-5; 10 bases align to TRBD2. The CDR3 sequence is 17 residues long. The J segment lost 4 bases and the V segment lost 0 bases, leaving 9 bases of the junction unmatched. Germline CDR1 is SGHNT and CDR2 is YYREEE (reference sequence). CDR3 DNA: TGTGCCAGCAGCTTGGCTGGAGCGGGGGGGCCTGTAGAGACCCAGTACTTC. Amino acids: CASSLAGAGGPVETQYF. The full variable domain, completed using reference TRBV5-4 and TRBJ2-5, is ETGVTQSPTHLIKTRGQQVTLRCSSQSGHNTVSWYQQALGQGPQFIFQYYREEENGRGNFPPRFSGLQFPNYSSELNVNALELDDSALYLCASSLAGAGGPVETQYFGPGTRLLVL.

The chain joins TRBV6-5 to TRBJ1-5, with D maybe TRBD1 (6 bases). The CDR3 extends over 15 amino acids. Germline lookup yields CDR1 MNHEY and CDR2 SVGAGI. Trimming left V 5 bases short and J 2 bases short, with 13 bases between. The chain's CDR3 is CASSKQGNRNQPQHF. For the CDR3, the DNA is TGTGCCAGCAGTAAACAGGGAAATCGCAATCAGCCCCAGCATTTT.

The V call is TRBV28, the J call TRBJ1-3, with D possibly TRBD1 on 6 matching bases. V was cut by 7 bases and J by 2 bases, with 12 bases left in between. Germline CDR1 reads MDHEN; CDR2 reads SYDVKM. This CDR3 region has 14 residues. The CDR3 DNA follows: TGTGCCAGCATAACAGGGAAAGCTGGAAACACCATATATTTT. This encodes CASITGKAGNTIYF.

This sequence joins TRBV18 and TRBJ2-4; D is unclear. CDR3 size: 17 residues. Germline values: CDR1 KGHSH, CDR2 LQKENI. Trimming pared 0 bases from V and 0 bases from J, leaving 12 bases between. Here the CDR3 DNA reads TGTGCCAGCTCACCACCGACCGGGTCCCTAGCCAAAAACATTCAGTACTTC. This sequence encodes CASSPPTGSLAKNIQYF.

The chain carries TRBV7-2 and TRBJ1-1; 9 bases align to TRBD1. The V gene end was trimmed by 1 base and the J gene end by 11 bases; junction bases not matched to a gene: 5. The CDR3 runs to 13 residues. The germline gives CDR1 SGHTA, CDR2 FQGNSA. The CDR3 region is CASSLVRDRAAFF. DNA of the CDR3: TGTGCCAGCAGCTTAGTCCGGGACAGGGCTGCTTTCTTT.

This clone was seen more than once but under ten times. The chain joins TRBV5-4 to TRBJ1-6; tentative D call: TRBD1 (5 bases). The CDR3 is 14 residues long. V lost 0 bases to trimming and J lost 8 bases, with 9 bases between them. Per germline, CDR1 SGHNT and CDR2 YYREEE (reference sequence). The CDR3 loop is CASSLEQEHSPLHF. CDR3 DNA sequence: TGTGCCAGCAGCTTGGAACAGGAGCATTCACCCCTCCACTTT.

The chain recombines TRBV5-4 with TRBJ1-5; D possibly corresponds to TRBD1 (6 bases). Germline V gives CDR1 SGHNT, CDR2 YYREEE (reference sequence). The V end lost 0 bases, the J end lost 2 bases, and 6 bases lay between the germline ends. The CDR3 covers 14 residues. The CDR3 sequence is CASSLAGGNQPQHF. CDR3 in DNA: TGTGCCAGCAGCTTGGCAGGGGGCAATCAGCCCCAGCATTTT.

The chain is built from TRBV5-1 and TRBJ2-3, with 8 bases matching TRBD1. The CDR3 is 15 amino acids. The junction had 6 bases not matched to a gene; V was cut back by 0 bases and J by 6 bases. Germline loops: CDR1 SGHRS, CDR2 YFSETQ. CDR3 sequence reads: CASSLGGQGADTQYF. The CDR3 coding sequence is TGCGCCAGCAGCTTGGGGGGCCAGGGGGCGGATACGCAGTATTTT.

The J gene is TRBJ1-1, the V gene TRBV11-3; maybe TRBD1 (5 bases). In germline, CDR1 is SGHNT, CDR2 YENEEA. The CDR3 spans 13 residues. V lost 4 bases and J lost 8, with 14 bases in between. The CDR3 here is CASSSVTGGEAFF. CDR3 DNA sequence: TGTGCCAGCAGCTCTGTCACAGGAGGGGAAGCTTTCTTT.

The genes are TRBV12-3 or TRBV12-4 and TRBJ1-2, with D unresolved. The CDR3 is made up of 12 amino acids. Trimming stripped 8 bases from V and 4 bases from J, with 11 bases between. This chain's CDR3 is CASSFESYGYTF. In DNA form, the CDR3 reads TGTGCCAGCTCTTTCGAGAGCTATGGCTACACCTTC.

V usage is TRBV5-5 and J usage is TRBJ2-1, with 15 bases aligning to TRBD2. The CDR3 contains 18 residues. The V gene end was trimmed by 4 bases and the J gene end by 2 bases; junction bases not matched to a gene: 7. Germline-derived CDR1 and CDR2 are SGHKS and YYEKEE (reference sequence). The CDR3 spells CASSGLAGGQITYNEQFF. CDR3 sequence (DNA): TGTGCCAGCAGCGGACTAGCGGGGGGGCAGATCACCTACAATGAGCAGTTCTTC. The complete variable domain, with remaining parts taken from reference TRBV5-5 and TRBJ2-1, reads DAGVTQSPTHLIKTRGQQVTLRCSPISGHKSVSWYQQVLGQGPQFIFQYYEKEERGRGNFPDRFSARQFPNYSSELNVNALLLGDSALYLCASSGLAGGQITYNEQFFGPGTRLTVL.